This T cell receptor beta chain is from a study of monozygotic twins with inflammatory bowel disease. Germline V gene lookup returns CDR1 SNHLY and CDR2 FYNNEI. The CDR3 totals 15 residues. TCRdb reprocessed the 5' RACE reads, keeping one entry per CDR3 protein, no DNA. The table for this sample gives 150,000 to 200,000 distinct CDR3 sequences. The sequence was obtained from a human donor with ulcerative colitis or Crohn's disease, or a healthy co-twin of an affected twin (not recorded which). Sequenced: blood. V gene TRBV2 combines with J gene TRBJ2-7; the D call from TCRdb, TRBD1, cannot be confirmed without DNA. The CDR3 protein is CASSEDRYFSYEQYF.